The 9 T cell receptor beta chains given below trace back to one sample, sequenced in a study of T cells after yellow fever vaccination. Using its own MiXCR run on the 5' RACE reads, TCRdb lists one record per CDR3 protein. Seen here are 450,000 to 550,000 distinct CDR3 sequences, roughly a fifth observed once, and the top ten hold about 16%. Sequenced material: PBMCs, taken approximately 20 days after the first yellow fever vaccination. The receptor set was obtained from a young man who received the YFV17D yellow fever vaccine.

This clonotype was counted a few times. The V call is TRBV4-1, the J call TRBJ2-3; 7 bases fit TRBD2. Germline assignment: CDR1 MGHRA and CDR2 YSYEKL. J gave up 0 bases and V 0 bases, and 6 bases lay outside the gene matches. The CDR3 extends over 17 amino acids. This CDR3 reads CASSQDFGGLSTDTQYF. CDR3 nucleotides: TGCGCCAGCAGCCAAGATTTCGGGGGGTTGAGCACAGATACGCAGTATTTT.

This clonotype was recorded at least ten times. This rearrangement joins TRBV7-3 to TRBJ2-1, with D perhaps matching TRBD2 (6 bases). V was pared by 5 bases and J by 9 bases, with 11 bases between. CDR3 size: 12 residues. Germline V gives CDR1 SGHTA, CDR2 FQGTGA. The CDR3 region has the DNA TGTGCCAGCAGCAGACCCGGGGGTGAGCAGTTCTTC. Translating it yields CASSRPGGEQFF.

This clonotype was observed a handful of times. The V gene is TRBV18, the J gene TRBJ1-3, with D possibly being TRBD1 (5 bases). The CDR3 extends over 13 amino acids. V lost 6 bases and J 4 bases, leaving 10 bases between the germline ends. Germline-derived CDR1 and CDR2 are KGHSH and LQKENI. The DNA of the CDR3 is TGTGCCAGCTCCCAGGGACGCGGAAACACCATATATTTT. This translates into CASSQGRGNTIYF.

This clonotype was counted between two and nine times. The chain links TRBV15 to TRBJ2-3, with unresolved D. The CDR3 contains 13 residues. CDR1 is LNHNV and CDR2 is YYDKDF in the germline V gene (reference sequence). V dropped 0 bases and J dropped 2 bases, with 3 bases sitting between them. The CDR3 nucleotides are TGTGCCACCAGCAGAGAGGACACAGATACGCAGTATTTT. Residues: CATSREDTDTQYF.

This clonotype has a handful of counts. The rearrangement uses TRBV7-2 and TRBJ2-5, with TRBD1 matching over 8 bases. V shed 2 bases, J shed 5 bases, and the junction held 10 bases outside the gene matches. The CDR3 sequence is 16 residues long. Germline V gene sequence: CDR1 SGHTA, CDR2 FQGNSA. CDR3 bases: TGTGCCAGCAGCTTAAATAGGGCAGGGGGCGAGGAGACCCAGTACTTC. This encodes CASSLNRAGGEETQYF.

The rearrangement links TRBV9 to TRBJ2-2; either TRBD1 or TRBD2 may supply D (5 bases each). Germline V lookup: CDR1 SGDLS, CDR2 YYNGEE. This CDR3 is 15 amino acids long. V shed 2 bases and J shed 1 base, with 9 bases lying between them. CDR3 protein: CASSVFGGNTGELFF. CDR3 DNA: TGTGCCAGCAGCGTTTTTGGGGGGAACACCGGGGAGCTGTTTTTT.

In its sample, this clonotype was seen many times. J is TRBJ2-5 and V is TRBV11-2; 9 bases agree with TRBD1. The CDR3 is made up of 15 amino acids. Per the germline V gene, CDR1 is SGHAT and CDR2 is FQNNGV. The V and J ends lost 5 bases and 5 bases, in that order; junction bases with no gene match: 9. The DNA of the CDR3 is TGTGCCAGCAGCCGCACAGGGGGCGATATGGAGACCCAGTACTTC. Residues: CASSRTGGDMETQYF.

The chain has TRBV5-1 and TRBJ1-1, with a tentative D call TRBD1 (6 bases). Per the germline V gene, CDR1 is SGHRS and CDR2 is YFSETQ. Trimming took 1 base from V and 5 from J, leaving 12 bases between them. CDR3 length: 14 amino acids. The CDR3 protein is CASSLITGSTEAFF. The DNA of the CDR3 is TGCGCCAGCAGCTTGATTACAGGGAGTACTGAAGCTTTCTTT.

This clonotype has a count of ten or more. The genes are TRBV6-1 and TRBJ2-3; 11 bases are shared with TRBD2. Germline V CDR1 and CDR2: MNHNS, SASEGT. Trimming took 4 bases from V and 5 from J; bases not matched to a gene: 11. The CDR3 extends over 17 amino acids. CDR3 DNA sequence: TGTGCCAGCAGTGGCCGTTTGACTAGCGGGGAATTAGATACGCAGTATTTT. Translating gives CASSGRLTSGELDTQYF.